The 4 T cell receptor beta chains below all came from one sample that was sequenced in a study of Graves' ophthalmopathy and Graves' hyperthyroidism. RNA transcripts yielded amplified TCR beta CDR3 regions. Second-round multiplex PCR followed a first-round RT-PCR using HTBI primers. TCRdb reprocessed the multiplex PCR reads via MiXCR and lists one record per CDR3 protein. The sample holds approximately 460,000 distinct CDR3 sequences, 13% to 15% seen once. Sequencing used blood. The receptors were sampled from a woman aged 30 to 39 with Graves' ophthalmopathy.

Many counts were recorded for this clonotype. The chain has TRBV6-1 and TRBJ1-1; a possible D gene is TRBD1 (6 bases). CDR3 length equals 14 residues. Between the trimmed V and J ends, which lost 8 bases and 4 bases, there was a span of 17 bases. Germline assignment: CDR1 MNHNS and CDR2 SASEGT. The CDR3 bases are TGTGCCAGCCGAGCGACAGGATCTGTCACTGAAGCTTTCTTT. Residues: CASRATGSVTEAFF.

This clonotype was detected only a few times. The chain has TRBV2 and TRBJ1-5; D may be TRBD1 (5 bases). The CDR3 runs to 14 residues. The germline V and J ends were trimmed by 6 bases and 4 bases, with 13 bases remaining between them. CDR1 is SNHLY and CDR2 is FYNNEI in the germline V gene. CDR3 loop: CASRGDSWNQPQHF. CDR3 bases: TGTGCCAGCAGGGGGGACTCGTGGAATCAGCCCCAGCATTTT.

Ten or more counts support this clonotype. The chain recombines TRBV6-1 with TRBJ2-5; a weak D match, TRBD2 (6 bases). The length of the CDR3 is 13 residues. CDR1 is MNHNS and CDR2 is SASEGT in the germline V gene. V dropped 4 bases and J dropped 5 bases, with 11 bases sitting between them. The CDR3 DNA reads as TGTGCCAGCAGTGGATCGGGGGTGGAGACCCAGTACTTC. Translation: CASSGSGVETQYF.

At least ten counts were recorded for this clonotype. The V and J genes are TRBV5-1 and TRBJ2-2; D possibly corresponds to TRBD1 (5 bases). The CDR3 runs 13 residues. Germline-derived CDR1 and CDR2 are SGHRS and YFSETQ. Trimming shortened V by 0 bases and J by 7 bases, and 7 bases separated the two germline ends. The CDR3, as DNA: TGCGCCAGCAGCTTGGATCAGGGCGGGGAGCTGTTTTTT. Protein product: CASSLDQGGELFF.